The 23 T cell receptor beta chains reported below all come from one sample, sequenced in a study of early T cells in non-severe SARS-CoV-2 infection. TCRdb re-called the 5' RACE reads with MiXCR, one entry per CDR3 protein. The profile shows roughly 56,000 distinct CDR3 sequences, 8% to 10% of them singletons. The sequencing sample was made of whole blood. These receptors were collected from an adult who was a healthcare worker with PCR-confirmed SARS-CoV-2 infection or an uninfected control (not recorded which).

The CDR3 here is CASSIAARSGNTIYF. DNA for the CDR3: TGTGCCAGTAGTATCGCCGCCCGCTCTGGAAACACCATATATTTT. The V and J genes are TRBV19 and TRBJ1-3; D gene uncertain. Trimming pared 3 bases from V and 0 bases from J, leaving 9 bases between. The CDR3 is made up of 15 amino acids. The germline V gene has CDR1 LNHDA and CDR2 SQIVND (reference sequence).

This clonotype has only a few counts. J is TRBJ1-4 and V is TRBV12-3 or TRBV12-4, with D maybe TRBD1 (6 bases). V was cut by 1 base and J by 8 bases, with 17 bases left in between. This CDR3 contains 16 residues. The CDR3 DNA is TGTGCCAGCAGTTTAGGGCGGCGGGGACAAGGGGAAAAACTGTTTTTT. It is translated as CASSLGRRGQGEKLFF.

J is TRBJ1-5 and V is TRBV28, with D perhaps TRBD1 (5 bases). Germline V CDR1 and CDR2: MDHEN, SYDVKM. The V gene lost 5 bases and the J gene lost 9 bases, with 8 bases spanning the gap. The CDR3 spans 11 residues. The CDR3 here is CASSTRGPQHF. DNA of the CDR3: TGTGCCAGCAGTACTAGGGGGCCCCAGCATTTT.

In its sample, this clonotype was seen a few times. The chain is built from TRBV12-3 or TRBV12-4 and TRBJ2-1; D not resolved. The germline V and J ends were trimmed by 3 bases and 2 bases, with 11 bases remaining between them. The CDR3 loop spans 15 amino acids. The CDR3 nucleotides read TGTGCCAGCAGTTTTAGCCGAGATCCCTACAATGAGCAGTTCTTC. It encodes CASSFSRDPYNEQFF.

The chain has TRBV9 and TRBJ2-5, with D unresolved. Trimming pared 0 bases from V and 4 bases from J, leaving 4 bases between. Germline V gene data show CDR1 as SGDLS and CDR2 as YYNGEE. The CDR3 totals 12 residues. The CDR3 spells CASSVAGETQYF. The CDR3 DNA follows: TGTGCCAGCAGCGTAGCGGGAGAGACCCAGTACTTC.

The chain's CDR3 is CASSVRGSKETQYF. The CDR3 DNA follows: TGCGCCAGCAGTGTCCGGGGCAGTAAAGAGACCCAGTACTTC. This chain joins TRBV5-1 and TRBJ2-5; the D call may be TRBD1 or TRBD2 (5 bases each). In germline, CDR1 is SGHRS, CDR2 YFSETQ. V shed 5 bases and J shed 3 bases, with 14 bases lying between them. The CDR3 is 14 residues long.

V is TRBV11-2 and J is TRBJ2-7; 10 bases line up with TRBD1. Germline assignment: CDR1 SGHAT and CDR2 FQNNGV. The CDR3 covers 13 residues. V lost 3 bases, J lost 6 bases, and 2 bases stayed unmatched. CDR3: CASSLTGGAEQYV. As DNA, the CDR3 is TGTGCCAGCAGCTTGACAGGGGGCGCCGAGCAGTACGTC.

This clonotype came up many times. DNA of the CDR3: TGCGCCAGCAGCTTGGGCGGGAGGGCCGATAACGAAGATACGCAGTATTTT. As protein: CASSLGGRADNEDTQYF. The rearrangement uses TRBV5-1 and TRBJ2-3, with 9 nucleotides matching TRBD2. The V segment lost 0 bases and the J segment 5 bases; nucleotides outside the gene matches: 10. The CDR3 has 17 amino acids. Per germline, CDR1 SGHRS and CDR2 YFSETQ.

This chain joins TRBV19 and TRBJ2-1, with 8 bases fitting TRBD2. The germline V gene encodes CDR1 LNHDA and CDR2 SQIVND (reference sequence). V shed 0 bases, J shed 3 bases, and the junction held 4 bases outside the gene matches. The CDR3 has 16 amino acids. Written as DNA, the CDR3 is TGTGCCAGTAGTATAGAGGGACTAGGAAGCTACAATGAGCAGTTCTTC. Its protein product is CASSIEGLGSYNEQFF.

This clonotype turned up a few times. This chain connects TRBV12-3 or TRBV12-4 to TRBJ1-5; TRBD1 matches 11 bases. Trimming at V came to 6 bases and at J to 3 bases, leaving 7 bases not matched to a gene. The CDR3 totals 16 residues. CDR3 residues: CASSSGTGGDNQPQHF. The CDR3 DNA is TGTGCCAGCAGCTCCGGGACAGGGGGTGACAATCAGCCCCAGCATTTT.

The rearrangement joins TRBV20-1 to TRBJ2-3; 7 bases match TRBD2. Germline CDR1 is DFQATT and CDR2 is SNEGSKA (reference sequence). Germline trimming cut 0 bases from V and 2 bases from J; bases unmatched to any gene: 2. The CDR3 is made up of 14 amino acids. The CDR3 loop is CSAREAGNTDTQYF. CDR3 in DNA: TGCAGTGCTAGAGAAGCGGGGAACACAGATACGCAGTATTTT.

The CDR3 sequence: CSVLRDRGPPFF. CDR3 DNA: TGCAGCGTACTCCGGGACAGGGGCCCCCCTTTCTTT. The chain uses TRBV29-1 and TRBJ1-1; 10 bases map to TRBD1. In germline, CDR1 is SQVTM, CDR2 ANQGSEA. This CDR3 is 12 amino acids long. The V gene end was trimmed by 6 bases and the J gene end by 12 bases; junction bases not matched to a gene: 10. Full variable domain (rest looked up from reference TRBV29-1 and TRBJ1-1): SAVISQKPSRDICQRGTSLTIQCQVDSQVTMMFWYRQQPGQSLTLIATANQGSEATYESGFVIDKFPISRPNLTFSTLTVSNMSPEDSSIYLCSVLRDRGPPFFGQGTRLTVV.

The chain carries TRBV30 and TRBJ2-6; possibly TRBD1 for D (5 bases). The V end lost 0 bases, the J end lost 7 bases, and 13 bases lay between the germline ends. Germline CDR1 reads GTSNPN; CDR2 reads SVGIG (reference sequence). The CDR3 totals 15 residues. CDR3 protein: CAWSVMDTGANVLTF. CDR3 nucleotides: TGTGCCTGGAGTGTAATGGACACAGGTGCCAACGTCCTGACTTTC.

The V gene is TRBV9, the J gene TRBJ2-5; D is undetermined. CDR3 length: 10 residues. From germline, CDR1 is SGDLS and CDR2 YYNGEE. Trimming stripped 0 bases from V and 6 bases from J, with 0 bases between. This chain's CDR3 is CASSVETQYF. Written as DNA, the CDR3 is TGTGCCAGCAGCGTAGAGACCCAGTACTTC.

In this sample, this clonotype turned up a few times. V is TRBV6-6 and J is TRBJ2-6; D remains ambiguous. CDR1 is MNHNY, CDR2 SVGAGI, per germline (reference sequence). CDR3 length: 15 residues. The V and J ends lost 2 bases and 1 base respectively, with 6 bases between them. The DNA of the CDR3 is TGTGCCAGCAGTTACACTTCTTCTGGGGCCAACGTCCTGACTTTC. It specifies CASSYTSSGANVLTF.

This clonotype has a handful of counts. This sequence joins TRBV3-1 and TRBJ2-1, with no clear D. Germline loops: CDR1 LGHDT, CDR2 YNNKEL (reference sequence). Trimming left V 0 bases short and J 5 bases short, with 11 bases between. This CDR3 region has 15 residues. For the CDR3, the DNA is TGTGCCAGCAGCCAAGATCCTATCATCCACAATGAGCAGTTCTTC. Amino acid sequence: CASSQDPIIHNEQFF.

This clonotype was seen repeatedly, ten times or more. The chain combines TRBV6-6 with TRBJ1-5; 7 bases align to TRBD1. The CDR3 length is 15 residues. Germline V gene lookup returns CDR1 MNHNY and CDR2 SVGAGI (reference sequence). Trimming removed 3 bases from V and 3 bases from J; junction bases left unmatched: 5. CDR3 in amino acids: CASSYGTATNQPQHF. CDR3 DNA sequence: TGTGCCAGCAGTTATGGGACAGCCACCAATCAGCCCCAGCATTTT.

This clonotype was counted at least ten times. The chain couples TRBV29-1 to TRBJ2-3; no clear D gene. The CDR3 has 11 amino acids. Trimming left V 2 bases short and J 8 bases short, with 8 bases between. Germline-derived CDR1 and CDR2 are SQVTM and ANQGSEA. CDR3 sequence: CSVEKGATQYF. In DNA, the CDR3 is TGCAGCGTTGAAAAAGGCGCTACGCAGTATTTT.

This clonotype was seen a few times. The chain joins TRBV12-3 or TRBV12-4 to TRBJ2-2; no definite D call. The CDR3 runs 14 residues. Trimming took 11 bases from V and 1 from J, leaving 14 bases between them. In DNA form, the CDR3 reads TGTGCCTTTAGACGGATAAAGAACACCGGGGAGCTGTTTTTT. Amino acid sequence: CAFRRIKNTGELFF.

There are a few counts of this clonotype. The V and J genes are TRBV18 and TRBJ2-7; D is undetermined. Germline V gene data show CDR1 as KGHSH and CDR2 as LQKENI. V was shortened by 4 bases and J by 4 bases, with 11 bases between the two germline ends. The CDR3 length is 13 residues. The CDR3: CASSRVKGYEQYV. The DNA of the CDR3 is TGTGCCAGCTCACGGGTAAAAGGATACGAGCAGTACGTC.

The chain uses TRBV5-1 and TRBJ2-2; the match to TRBD1 covers 10 bases. The ends lost 6 bases at V and 6 bases at J; junction bases unmatched: 5. Germline CDR1 is SGHRS and CDR2 is YFSETQ. The CDR3 consists of 14 residues. The CDR3 region is CASKRQGAPGELFF. As DNA, the CDR3 is TGCGCCAGCAAAAGACAGGGGGCTCCCGGGGAGCTGTTTTTT.

The chain links TRBV21-1 to TRBJ2-1. TRBV21-1 is marked as a pseudogene. The CDR3 extends over 15 amino acids. The CDR3 DNA reads as TGTGCCAGCAGCAAATTGAGGAGCTCCTACAATGAGCAGTTCTTC. Protein sequence: CASSKLRSSYNEQFF.

This clonotype turned up a few times. The V call is TRBV20-1, the J call TRBJ2-4, with 11 bases fitting TRBD1. Germline lookup yields CDR1 DFQATT and CDR2 SNEGSKA (reference sequence). CDR3 length equals 11 residues. The CDR3 protein is CSGTGGNIQYF. The CDR3 DNA reads TGCAGCGGGACAGGGGGAAACATTCAGTACTTC.